This entry lists 13 T cell receptor beta chains sequenced from one sample in a study of Graves' ophthalmopathy and Graves' hyperthyroidism. RNA transcripts provided the template for amplifying TCR beta CDR3 regions. HTBI primers primed a first-round RT-PCR, and a second-round multiplex PCR followed. Each CDR3 protein is one row after TCRdb ran MiXCR on the multiplex PCR reads. The sample has 200,000 to 250,000 distinct CDR3 sequences; about a fifth are singletons. The sample was peripheral blood. The receptors stem from a woman in her forties or fifties with Graves' ophthalmopathy.

The table lists this clonotype with many counts. This chain joins TRBV19 and TRBJ1-2, with 10 nucleotides matching TRBD1. Per germline, CDR1 LNHDA and CDR2 SQIVND (reference sequence). V gave up 9 bases and J gave up 6 bases; unmatched junction bases: 22. The CDR3 runs 18 residues. CDR3 protein: CARETGGADTTVKNGYTF. Written as DNA, the CDR3 is TGTGCCAGGGAGACAGGGGGCGCAGACACGACCGTTAAAAATGGCTACACCTTC.

Ten or more counts support this clonotype. The rearrangement uses TRBV29-1 and TRBJ1-2; the D is unclear. The V end was cut by 4 bases, the J end by 6 bases, with 6 bases between. Germline-derived CDR1 and CDR2 are SQVTM and ANQGSEA. This CDR3 is built from 10 residues. The CDR3 DNA is TGCAGCGTTGGAGGGAATGGCTACACCTTC. Protein sequence: CSVGGNGYTF.

This clonotype was seen only a few times. The gene calls are TRBV9 and TRBJ2-1; D is possibly TRBD1 (5 bases). The CDR3 runs 15 residues. Germline CDR1 and CDR2: SGDLS and YYNGEE. V lost 0 bases and J lost 7, with 14 bases in between. The CDR3 nucleotides are TGTGCCAGCAGCGTAGCTGGCGTCTCAGGGAATGAGCAGTTCTTC. Its translation: CASSVAGVSGNEQFF.

This clonotype was counted at least ten times. The chain links TRBV28 to TRBJ2-5; D is uncertain. Germline V gene sequence: CDR1 MDHEN, CDR2 SYDVKM. Trimming pared 6 bases from V and 9 bases from J, leaving 8 bases between. This CDR3 has 10 amino acids. CDR3 loop: CASSSDAQYF. DNA of the CDR3: TGTGCCAGCAGCTCCGACGCCCAGTACTTC.

This clonotype was seen ten or more times. The chain has TRBV12-3 or TRBV12-4 and TRBJ2-7, with TRBD2 identical over 7 bases. CDR3 length equals 13 residues. Trimming at V came to 5 bases and at J to 3 bases, leaving 4 bases not matched to a gene. This CDR3 reads CASSGLVVYEQYF. As DNA, the CDR3 is TGTGCCAGCAGTGGACTAGTTGTCTACGAGCAGTACTTC.

This clonotype showed up many times. The V gene is TRBV18, the J gene TRBJ1-2, with D unresolved. The CDR3 covers 12 residues. V was pared by 6 bases and J by 8 bases, with 13 bases between. The germline V gene has CDR1 KGHSH and CDR2 LQKENI. The DNA of the CDR3 is TGTGCCAGCTCTGCGGCGGGGTACGGCTACACCTTC. Translated: CASSAAGYGYTF.

This clonotype was seen at least ten times. V and J are TRBV11-2 and TRBJ1-2, with TRBD1 identical over 10 bases. V lost 5 bases, J lost 3 bases, and 6 bases stayed unmatched. CDR1 is SGHAT, CDR2 FQNNGV, per germline. The CDR3 extends over 15 amino acids. The CDR3 DNA is TGTGCCAGCAGCAAGGGACAGGGGCTCGACTATGGCTACACCTTC. It is translated as CASSKGQGLDYGYTF.

In nucleotides, the CDR3 is TGCGCCAGCAGCTTGATGGTGGTTGGGGATATGGAGACCCAGTACTTC. This codes for CASSLMVVGDMETQYF. This sequence joins TRBV5-1 and TRBJ2-5; D uncertain. Germline lookup yields CDR1 SGHRS and CDR2 YFSETQ. This CDR3 comprises 16 residues. V was shortened by 1 base and J by 5 bases, with 18 bases between the two germline ends.

A note on this clonotype: A much more abundant neighbour one base away suggests this may be a read error. This chain connects TRBV5-1 to TRBJ1-6; no clear D. Germline CDR1 reads SGHRS; CDR2 reads YFSETQ. This CDR3 is 13 amino acids long. The germline V and J ends were trimmed by 4 bases and 7 bases, with 9 bases remaining between them. CDR3 region: CASSIEYNSPLHF. The DNA for the CDR3 is TGCGCCAGCAGCATCGAATACAATTCACCCCTCCACTTT.

This chain joins TRBV6-1 and TRBJ2-5; TRBD1 might be the D (6 bases). V lost 5 bases, J lost 4 bases, and 11 bases lay in between. Germline loops: CDR1 MNHNS, CDR2 SASEGT. This CDR3 contains 13 residues. CDR3 sequence: CASSQQQGETQYF. The CDR3 DNA is TGTGCCAGCAGTCAACAACAGGGAGAGACCCAGTACTTC.

The V and J genes are TRBV9 and TRBJ1-4, with D hard to call. Trimming stripped 0 bases from V and 5 bases from J, with 8 bases between. Germline-derived CDR1 and CDR2 are SGDLS and YYNGEE. The CDR3 covers 14 residues. CDR3 DNA sequence: TGTGCCAGCAGCGTAGGTCCAAAAAATGAAAAACTGTTTTTT. Encoded protein: CASSVGPKNEKLFF.

CDR3 region: CASRKPGIGMNTEAFF. The DNA of the CDR3 is TGTGCCAGTCGCAAGCCGGGTATCGGCATGAACACTGAAGCTTTCTTT. V is TRBV19 and J is TRBJ1-1, with unresolved D. This CDR3 is built from 16 residues. The ends were cut back, 8 bases at V and 0 bases at J, with 19 bases in the middle. CDR1 and CDR2 (germline): LNHDA, SQIVND (reference sequence).

This clonotype was seen repeatedly, ten times or more. The rearrangement joins TRBV6-2 or TRBV6-3 to TRBJ2-7, with a weak D call TRBD1 (6 bases). CDR1 is MNHEY and CDR2 is SVGEGT in the germline V gene. This CDR3 region has 15 residues. V gave up 4 bases and J gave up 2 bases, with 15 bases separating them. Here the CDR3 DNA reads TGTGCCAGCAGTTCCCTCCGGGACACTACCTACGAGCAGTACTTC. Translated: CASSSLRDTTYEQYF.